The sequence of this TCR beta chain was determined in a study of blood T cell repertoires in COVID-19. On the study more broadly: The United States, Italy and Spain supplied acute and convalescent COVID-19 samples. From T cells, B-cell-depleted T cells, or PBMCs came the material, which was cDNA or gDNA.

The CDR3 spans 15 residues. Per germline, CDR1 MNHEY and CDR2 SMNVEV (reference sequence). With 2 bases removed from V and 1 base from J, the gap between germline ends came to 9 bases. This clone was observed once. In the authors' methods: Reference gene primer amplification gave nucleated cell count estimates. Only in-frame clones appear in the TCRdb table, and some are missing; sequencing was by immunoSEQ multiplex PCR. The D gene and trimming were derived from the DNA, and the V and J assignments and clone size from that table. The sample records 250,000 to 350,000 clones, around 90% being singletons.

The rearrangement uses TRBV27 and TRBJ1-5; D uncertain. This TCR came from a man aged 18-30 years with active or convalescent COVID-19. The source material was peripheral blood. The CDR3 DNA reads TGTGCCAGCAGTTTAAGGGAGCCAAGCAATCAGCCCCAGCATTTT. Translated, it gives CASSLREPSNQPQHF.